Included here is one T cell receptor (beta chain) sequence, with context. The length of the CDR3 is 13 residues. V was pared by 7 bases and J by 6 bases, with 8 bases of the junction left unmatched. This record comes from a study of blood T cell repertoires in COVID-19. Study background: Sites in the United States, Italy and Spain provided acute and convalescent COVID-19 samples.

Here immunoSEQ multiplex PCR was the method, and the copy in TCRdb shows in-frame clones only, minus some. This table has a few hundred thousand clones, roughly 84% appearing once. Residents of about two dozen US areas, aged about 18 to 89 years, made up the participants. Each participant's cohort was designated according to participant-reported clinical history. The sample was PBMCs or T cells enriched from blood (not recorded which). The receptor comes from a woman aged 45 to 65 who had been exposed to COVID-19. The chain uses TRBV12-3 or TRBV12-4 and TRBJ2-7; TRBD2 matches at 8 bases. The CDR3: CASNPGGFGEQYF. CDR3 coding DNA: TGTGCCAGCAACCCGGGGGGGTTCGGCGAGCAGTACTTC.